This T cell receptor beta chain was observed in a study of T-cell memory formation after mild COVID-19. Study information: The two donors had largely donor-specific TCR clusters.

5'RACE with constant-segment primers built TCRalpha and TCRbeta cDNA libraries with UMIs. TCRdb itself ran the 5' RACE reads through MiXCR, one entry per CDR3 protein. Here the sample spans some 410,000 distinct CDR3 sequences, under 25% being singletons. CDR3 length: 16 amino acids. V lost 4 bases to trimming and J lost 7 bases, with 20 bases between them. Looked up from germline, CDR1 is SGHAT and CDR2 is FQNNGV. About this clonotype itself: Antigen specificity is unknown.

General study results and limits: CD4+ clones that contracted lay mainly in CM and EM; CD8+ ones lay in EMRA. Later expanders leaned CD4+, whereas clones that contracted between day 15 and 85 were balanced CD4/CD8.

The clonotype comes from an adult woman who had mild COVID-19 (a few samples of this study predate the infection). Cell type and time point are not known. This chain links TRBV11-2 with TRBJ2-1; the D gene could be TRBD1 or TRBD2 (5 bases each). The sequenced sample was PBMCs or a T cell subset sorted from them (not recorded which). This chain's CDR3 is CASSSLPGPVGNEQFF. The CDR3 DNA follows: TGTGCCAGCAGCTCCTTGCCGGGACCCGTAGGGAATGAGCAGTTCTTC.